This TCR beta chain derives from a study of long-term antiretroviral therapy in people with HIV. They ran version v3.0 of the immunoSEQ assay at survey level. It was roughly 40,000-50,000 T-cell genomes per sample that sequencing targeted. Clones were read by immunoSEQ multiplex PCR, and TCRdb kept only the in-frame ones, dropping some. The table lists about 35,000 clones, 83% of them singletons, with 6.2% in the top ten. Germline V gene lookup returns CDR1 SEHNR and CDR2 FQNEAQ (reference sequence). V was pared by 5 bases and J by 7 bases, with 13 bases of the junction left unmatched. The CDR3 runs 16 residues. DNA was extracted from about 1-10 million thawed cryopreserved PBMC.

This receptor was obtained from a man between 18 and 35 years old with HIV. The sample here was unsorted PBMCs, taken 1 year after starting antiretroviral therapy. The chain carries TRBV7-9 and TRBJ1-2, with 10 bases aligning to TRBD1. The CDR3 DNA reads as TGTGCCAGCAGCCCTCCCCCGGGACAGGGGATGGGTGGCTACACCTTC. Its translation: CASSPPPGQGMGGYTF.